The rows below give T cell receptor beta chains drawn from one sample of a study of cytomegalovirus exposure and HLA in healthy donors. Some clones are missing from TCRdb's copy, which holds only in-frame ones; the method was immunoSEQ multiplex PCR. The sample carries about 60,000 clones, 80% recorded once. The material sequenced was PBMCs. Receptors were obtained from a male donor in good health and CMV-seronegative. Each CDR3 is given with its conserved first and last residue. The D gene is left open where the match is weak. Size is omitted from some rows. Given values are once, few, many or a class for expanded clones.

J: TRBJ1-4; V: TRBV7-9; size: NA; D: TRBD1; CDR3: CASSLDRFATNEKLFF; DNA: TGTGCCAGCAGCTTGGACAGGTTTGCAACTAATGAAAAACTGTTTTTT
J: TRBJ2-1; V: TRBV18; size: NA; D: TRBD1; CDR3: CASSRGTGGYNEQFF; DNA: TGTGCCAGCTCACGAGGGACAGGGGGGTACAATGAGCAGTTCTTC
J: TRBJ2-2; V: TRBV9; size: NA; D: NA; CDR3: CASSVRGTGELFF; DNA: TGTGCCAGCAGCGTCCGGGGCACCGGGGAGCTGTTTTTT
J: TRBJ2-7; V: TRBV10-3; size: NA; D: NA; CDR3: CAISKRTGAYEQYF; DNA: TGTGCCATCAGTAAAAGGACGGGAGCCTACGAGCAGTACTTC
J: TRBJ2-5; V: TRBV6-1; size: few; D: NA; CDR3: CASSEIRVYQETQYF; DNA: TGTGCCAGCAGTGAAATCAGGGTGTACCAAGAGACCCAGTACTTC
J: TRBJ1-4; V: TRBV2; size: NA; D: TRBD1; CDR3: CASKRQGRTEKLFF; DNA: TGTGCCAGCAAAAGACAGGGACGAACGGAAAAACTGTTTTTT
J: TRBJ1-2; V: TRBV2; size: NA; D: NA; CDR3: CASSNRVYGYTF; DNA: TGTGCCAGCAGCAACAGGGTCTATGGCTACACCTTC
J: TRBJ2-6; V: TRBV10-3; size: NA; D: NA; CDR3: CAISESTGSGANVLTF; DNA: TGTGCCATCAGTGAGTCGACGGGCTCTGGGGCCAACGTCCTGACTTTC
J: TRBJ2-3; V: TRBV6-5; size: NA; D: NA; CDR3: CASSYSRAFGTDTQYF; DNA: TGTGCCAGCAGTTACTCGAGAGCGTTCGGGACAGATACGCAGTATTTT
J: TRBJ2-5; V: TRBV27; size: NA; D: TRBD1; CDR3: CASSLGQGKGAQYF; DNA: TGTGCCAGCAGTTTGGGACAGGGAAAAGGGGCCCAGTACTTC
J: TRBJ1-6; V: TRBV2; size: NA; D: NA; CDR3: CASSDGTLLSNSPLHF; DNA: TGTGCCAGCAGTGACGGGACTCTACTCAGTAATTCACCCCTCCACTTT
J: TRBJ1-1; V: TRBV7-9; size: NA; D: NA; CDR3: CASSLRGTEAFF; DNA: TGTGCCAGCAGCTTAAGAGGGACTGAAGCTTTCTTT
J: TRBJ2-1; V: TRBV7-2; size: once; D: NA; CDR3: CASTISYRRGYNEQFF; DNA: TGTGCCAGCACCATATCCTACCGACGAGGTTACAATGAGCAGTTCTTC
J: TRBJ2-2; V: TRBV25-1; size: once; D: TRBD1; CDR3: CASSGDREPGELFF; DNA: TGTGCCAGCAGTGGGGACAGGGAGCCCGGGGAGCTGTTTTTT
J: TRBJ2-3; V: TRBV7-2; size: NA; D: TRBD2; CDR3: CASSLSGDSTDTQYF; DNA: TGTGCCAGCAGCTTAAGCGGGGATAGCACAGATACGCAGTATTTT
J: TRBJ2-2; V: TRBV6-1; size: NA; D: TRBD1; CDR3: CASMKAGGRTGELFF; DNA: TGTGCCAGCATGAAGGCAGGGGGAAGGACCGGGGAGCTGTTTTTT
J: TRBJ1-1; V: TRBV29-1; size: NA; D: TRBD1; CDR3: CSALGAGGWTEAFF; DNA: TGCAGCGCTCTGGGGGCAGGGGGGTGGACTGAAGCTTTCTTT
J: TRBJ2-7; V: TRBV4-3; size: medium-sized; D: TRBD1; CDR3: CASSQDRAGGFYEQYF; DNA: TGCGCCAGCAGCCAAGACCGCGCAGGGGGATTTTACGAGCAGTACTTC
J: TRBJ1-4; V: TRBV9; size: NA; D: NA; CDR3: CASSEPIDGSGTRNEKLFF; DNA: TGTGCCAGCAGCGAGCCGATTGATGGTTCGGGGACTCGAAATGAAAAACTGTTTTTT
J: TRBJ2-2; V: TRBV4-2; size: NA; D: NA; CDR3: CASSPKPGAVSNTGELFF; DNA: TGTGCCAGCAGCCCCAAACCAGGGGCGGTCTCGAACACCGGGGAGCTGTTTTTT
J: TRBJ2-1; V: TRBV5-4; size: NA; D: TRBD2; CDR3: CASSPGLAGGDEQFF; DNA: TGTGCCAGCAGCCCGGGACTAGCGGGGGGCGATGAGCAGTTCTTC
J: TRBJ2-1; V: TRBV11-2; size: NA; D: NA; CDR3: CASSLVVSQGNEQFF; DNA: TGTGCCAGCAGCTTAGTGGTGTCCCAGGGCAATGAGCAGTTCTTC
J: TRBJ2-7; V: TRBV5-6; size: NA; D: NA; CDR3: CASSSRQFEQYF; DNA: TGTGCCAGCAGCTCGCGACAGTTCGAGCAGTACTTC
J: TRBJ1-1; V: TRBV15; size: NA; D: NA; CDR3: CATSRTAGLNTEAFF; DNA: TGTGCCACCAGCCGCACAGCGGGATTGAACACTGAAGCTTTCTTT
J: TRBJ2-3; V: TRBV5-1; size: NA; D: NA; CDR3: CASSLAKLVAVRDTQYF; DNA: TGCGCCAGCAGCTTGGCCAAACTTGTAGCGGTGCGAGATACGCAGTATTTT
J: TRBJ2-5; V: TRBV9; size: NA; D: TRBD1; CDR3: CASSVGESQGEETQYF; DNA: TGTGCCAGCAGCGTAGGGGAGTCACAGGGGGAAGAGACCCAGTACTTC
J: TRBJ1-2; V: TRBV5-1; size: NA; D: TRBD1; CDR3: CASSSGQGAVHYGYTF; DNA: TGCGCCAGCAGCTCGGGACAGGGGGCGGTCCACTATGGCTACACCTTC
J: TRBJ2-5; V: TRBV12-5; size: NA; D: NA; CDR3: CASGLGPGLQETQYF; DNA: TGTGCTAGTGGTTTGGGTCCGGGTCTCCAAGAGACCCAGTACTTC
J: TRBJ1-1; V: TRBV6-5; size: NA; D: NA; CDR3: CASREGNTEAFF; DNA: TGTGCCAGCAGGGAGGGGAACACTGAAGCTTTCTTT
J: TRBJ2-2; V: TRBV5-4; size: NA; D: NA; CDR3: CASMRAPANTGELFF; DNA: TGTGCCAGCATGCGGGCGCCTGCGAACACCGGGGAGCTGTTTTTT
J: TRBJ1-3; V: TRBV5-6; size: NA; D: NA; CDR3: CASSLRGFGNTIYF; DNA: TGTGCCAGCAGCTTGAGGGGATTTGGAAACACCATATATTTT
J: TRBJ1-2; V: TRBV7-9; size: few; D: NA; CDR3: CASSLAETEKNYGYTF; DNA: TGTGCCAGCAGCTTAGCTGAGACGGAGAAAAACTATGGCTACACCTTC
J: TRBJ2-3; V: TRBV5-6; size: NA; D: TRBD1; CDR3: CASSLATGGRTDTQYF; DNA: TGTGCCAGCAGCTTGGCCACAGGGGGCAGAACAGATACGCAGTATTTT
J: TRBJ1-6; V: TRBV6-1; size: NA; D: TRBD1; CDR3: CASRDIGGSPLHF; DNA: TGTGCCAGCAGGGACATAGGGGGCTCACCCCTCCACTTT